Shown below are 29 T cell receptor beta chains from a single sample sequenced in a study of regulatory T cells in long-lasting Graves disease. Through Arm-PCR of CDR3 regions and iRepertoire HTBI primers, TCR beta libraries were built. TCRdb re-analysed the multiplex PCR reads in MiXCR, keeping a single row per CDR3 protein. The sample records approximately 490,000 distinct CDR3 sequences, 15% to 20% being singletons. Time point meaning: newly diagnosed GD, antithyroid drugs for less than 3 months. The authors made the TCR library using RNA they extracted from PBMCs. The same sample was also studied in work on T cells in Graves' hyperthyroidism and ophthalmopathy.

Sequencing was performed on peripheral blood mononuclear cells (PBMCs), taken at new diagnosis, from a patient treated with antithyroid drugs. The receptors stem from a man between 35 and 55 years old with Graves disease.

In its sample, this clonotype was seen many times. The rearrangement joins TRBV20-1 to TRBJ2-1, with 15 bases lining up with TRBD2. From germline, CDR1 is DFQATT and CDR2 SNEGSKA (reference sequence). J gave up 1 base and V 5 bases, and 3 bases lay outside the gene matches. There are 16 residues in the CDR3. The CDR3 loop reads CSAPGLAGGSYNEQFF. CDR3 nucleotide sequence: TGCAGTGCTCCCGGACTAGCGGGAGGGTCCTACAATGAGCAGTTCTTC.

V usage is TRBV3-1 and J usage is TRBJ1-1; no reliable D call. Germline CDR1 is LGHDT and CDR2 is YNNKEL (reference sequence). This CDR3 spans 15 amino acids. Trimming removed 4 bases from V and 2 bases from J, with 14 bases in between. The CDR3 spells CASSPLAGANTEAFF. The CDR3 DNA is TGTGCCAGCAGCCCTCTAGCGGGAGCCAACACTGAAGCTTTCTTT.

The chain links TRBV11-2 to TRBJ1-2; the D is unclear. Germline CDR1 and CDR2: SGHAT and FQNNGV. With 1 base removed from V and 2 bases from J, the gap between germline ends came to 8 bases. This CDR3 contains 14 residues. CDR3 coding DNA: TGTGCCAGCAGCTTAGGAGGGTGGAACTATGGCTACACCTTC. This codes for CASSLGGWNYGYTF.

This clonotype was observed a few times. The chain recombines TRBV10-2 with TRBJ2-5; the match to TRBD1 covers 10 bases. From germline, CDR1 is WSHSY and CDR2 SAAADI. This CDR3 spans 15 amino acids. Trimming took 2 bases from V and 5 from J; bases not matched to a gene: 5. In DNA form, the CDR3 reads TGCGCCAGCAGTGAGCGAGACAGGGGGCCGGAGACCCAGTACTTC. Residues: CASSERDRGPETQYF.

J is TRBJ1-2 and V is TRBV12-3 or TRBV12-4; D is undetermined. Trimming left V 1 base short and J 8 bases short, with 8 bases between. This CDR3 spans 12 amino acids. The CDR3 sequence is CASSLDRRGYTF. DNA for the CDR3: TGTGCCAGCAGTTTAGATAGACGGGGCTACACCTTC.

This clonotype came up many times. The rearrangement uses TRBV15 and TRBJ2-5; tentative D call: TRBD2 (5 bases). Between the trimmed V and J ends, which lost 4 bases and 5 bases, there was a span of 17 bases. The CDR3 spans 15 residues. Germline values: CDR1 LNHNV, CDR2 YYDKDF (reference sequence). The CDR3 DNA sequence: TGTGCCACCAGCATAAACCGGGATTCGCGGGAGACCCAGTACTTC. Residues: CATSINRDSRETQYF. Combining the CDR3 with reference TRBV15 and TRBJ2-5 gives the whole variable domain DAMVIQNPRYQVTQFGKPVTLSCSQTLNHNVMYWYQQKSSQAPKLLFHYYDKDFNNEADTPDNFQSRRPNTSFCFLDIRSPGLGDTAMYLCATSINRDSRETQYFGPGTRLLVL.

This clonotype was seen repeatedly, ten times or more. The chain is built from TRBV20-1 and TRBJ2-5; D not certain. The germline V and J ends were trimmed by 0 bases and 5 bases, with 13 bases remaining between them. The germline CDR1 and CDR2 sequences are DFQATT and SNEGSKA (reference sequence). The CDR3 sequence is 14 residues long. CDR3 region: CSAREKTSSETQYF. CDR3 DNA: TGCAGTGCTAGAGAAAAGACAAGTTCGGAGACCCAGTACTTC.

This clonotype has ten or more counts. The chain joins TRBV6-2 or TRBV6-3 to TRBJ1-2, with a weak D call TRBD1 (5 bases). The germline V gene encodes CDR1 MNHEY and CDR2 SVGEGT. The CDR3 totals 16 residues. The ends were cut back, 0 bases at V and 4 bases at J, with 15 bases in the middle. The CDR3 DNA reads TGTGCCAGCAGTTACTCGCTCGGATGGGGGTCCTATGGCTACACCTTC. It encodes CASSYSLGWGSYGYTF.

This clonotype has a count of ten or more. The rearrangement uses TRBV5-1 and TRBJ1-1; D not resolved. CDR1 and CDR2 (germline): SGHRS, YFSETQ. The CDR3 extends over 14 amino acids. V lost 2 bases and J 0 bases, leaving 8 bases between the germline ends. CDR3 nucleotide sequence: TGCGCCAGCAGCTTAGCGGTCATGAACACTGAAGCTTTCTTT. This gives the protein CASSLAVMNTEAFF. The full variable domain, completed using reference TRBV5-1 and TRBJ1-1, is KAGVTQTPRYLIKTRGQQVTLSCSPISGHRSVSWYQQTPGQGLQFLFEYFSETQRNKGNFPGRFSGRQFSNSRSEMNVSTLELGDSALYLCASSLAVMNTEAFFGQGTRLTVV.

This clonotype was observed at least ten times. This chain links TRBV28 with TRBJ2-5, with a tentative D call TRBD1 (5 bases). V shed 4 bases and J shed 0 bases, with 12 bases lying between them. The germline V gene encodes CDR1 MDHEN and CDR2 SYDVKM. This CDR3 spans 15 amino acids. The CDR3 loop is CASSSYAGHQETQYF. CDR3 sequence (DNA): TGTGCCAGCAGTTCTTACGCAGGGCACCAAGAGACCCAGTACTTC.

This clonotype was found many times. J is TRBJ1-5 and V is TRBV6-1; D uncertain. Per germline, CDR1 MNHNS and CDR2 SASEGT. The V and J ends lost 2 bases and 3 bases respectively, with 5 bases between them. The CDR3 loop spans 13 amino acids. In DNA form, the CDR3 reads TGTGCCAGCAGTGAAATAGTCAATCAGCCCCAGCATTTT. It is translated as CASSEIVNQPQHF.

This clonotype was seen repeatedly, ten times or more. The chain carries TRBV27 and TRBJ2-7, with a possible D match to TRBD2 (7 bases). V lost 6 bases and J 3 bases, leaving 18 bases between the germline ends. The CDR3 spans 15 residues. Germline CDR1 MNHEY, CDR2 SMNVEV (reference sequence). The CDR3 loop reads CASRRGGSNNYEQYF. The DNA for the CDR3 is TGTGCCAGCAGAAGGGGGGGAAGTAATAACTACGAGCAGTACTTC.

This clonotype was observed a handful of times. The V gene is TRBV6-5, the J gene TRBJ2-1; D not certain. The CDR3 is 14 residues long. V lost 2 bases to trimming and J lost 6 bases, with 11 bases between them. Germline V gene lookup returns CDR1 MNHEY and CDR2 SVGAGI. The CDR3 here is CASSYTRGSNEQFF. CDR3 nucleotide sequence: TGTGCCAGCAGTTACACAAGAGGTAGCAATGAGCAGTTCTTC.

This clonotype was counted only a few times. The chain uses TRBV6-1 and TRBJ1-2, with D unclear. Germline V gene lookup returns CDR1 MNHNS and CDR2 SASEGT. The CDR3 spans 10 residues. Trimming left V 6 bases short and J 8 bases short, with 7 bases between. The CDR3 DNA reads TGTGCCAGCAGCCTTATGGGCTACACCTTC. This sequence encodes CASSLMGYTF.

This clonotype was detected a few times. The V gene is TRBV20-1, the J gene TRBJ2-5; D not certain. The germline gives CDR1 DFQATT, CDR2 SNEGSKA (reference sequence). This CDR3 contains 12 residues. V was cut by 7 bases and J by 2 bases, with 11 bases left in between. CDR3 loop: CSGRVIQETQYF. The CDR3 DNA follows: TGCAGTGGAAGGGTCATTCAAGAGACCCAGTACTTC.

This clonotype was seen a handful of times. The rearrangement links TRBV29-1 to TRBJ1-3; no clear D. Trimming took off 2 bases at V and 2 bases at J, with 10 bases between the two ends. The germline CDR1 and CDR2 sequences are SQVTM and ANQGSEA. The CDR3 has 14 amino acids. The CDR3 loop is CSVELRGPGNTIYF. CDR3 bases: TGCAGCGTTGAACTTCGAGGTCCTGGAAACACCATATATTTT. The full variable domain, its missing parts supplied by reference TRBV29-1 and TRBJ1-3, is SAVISQKPSRDICQRGTSLTIQCQVDSQVTMMFWYRQQPGQSLTLIATANQGSEATYESGFVIDKFPISRPNLTFSTLTVSNMSPEDSSIYLCSVELRGPGNTIYFGEGSWLTVV.

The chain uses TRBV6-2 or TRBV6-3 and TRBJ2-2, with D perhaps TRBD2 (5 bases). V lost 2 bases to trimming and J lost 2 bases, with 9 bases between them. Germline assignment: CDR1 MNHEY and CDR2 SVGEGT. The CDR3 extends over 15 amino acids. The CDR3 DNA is TGTGCCAGCAGTTACAGGACTGGAAACACCGGGGAGCTGTTTTTT. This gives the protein CASSYRTGNTGELFF.

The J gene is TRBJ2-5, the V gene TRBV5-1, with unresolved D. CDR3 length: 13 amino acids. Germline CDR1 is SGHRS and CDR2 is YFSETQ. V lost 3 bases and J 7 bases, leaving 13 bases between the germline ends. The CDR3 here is CASSSAFGGTQYF. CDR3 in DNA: TGCGCCAGCAGCTCCGCCTTCGGCGGGACCCAGTACTTC.

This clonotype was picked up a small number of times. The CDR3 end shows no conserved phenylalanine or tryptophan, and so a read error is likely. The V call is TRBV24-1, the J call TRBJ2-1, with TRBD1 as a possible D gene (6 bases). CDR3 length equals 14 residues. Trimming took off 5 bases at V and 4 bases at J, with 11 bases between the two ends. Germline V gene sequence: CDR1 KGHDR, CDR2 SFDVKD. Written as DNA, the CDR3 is TGTGCCACCAGTGTAGCAGGGGTGTACAATGAGCAGTTCCTC. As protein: CATSVAGVYNEQFL.

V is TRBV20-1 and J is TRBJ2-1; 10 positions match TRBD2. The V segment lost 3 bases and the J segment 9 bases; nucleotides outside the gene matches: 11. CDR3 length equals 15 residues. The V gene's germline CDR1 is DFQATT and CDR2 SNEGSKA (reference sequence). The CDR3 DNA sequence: TGCAGTGCTAGCAAATGGGCTAGCGGGAGAGGTGAGCAGTTCTTC. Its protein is CSASKWASGRGEQFF.

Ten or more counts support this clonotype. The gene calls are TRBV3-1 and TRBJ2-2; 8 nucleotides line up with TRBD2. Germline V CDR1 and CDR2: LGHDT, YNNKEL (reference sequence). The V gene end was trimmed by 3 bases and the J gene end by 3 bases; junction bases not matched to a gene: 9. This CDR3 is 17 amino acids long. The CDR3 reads CASSQATAGGYTGELFF. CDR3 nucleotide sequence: TGTGCCAGCAGCCAGGCAACGGCGGGAGGATACACCGGGGAGCTGTTTTTT.

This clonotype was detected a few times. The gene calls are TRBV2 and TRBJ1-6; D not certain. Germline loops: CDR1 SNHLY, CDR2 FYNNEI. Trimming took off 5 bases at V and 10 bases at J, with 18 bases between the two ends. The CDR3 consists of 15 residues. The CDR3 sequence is CASSPEFIFGSPLHF. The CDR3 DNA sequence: TGTGCCAGCAGTCCTGAGTTTATTTTCGGATCACCCCTCCACTTT.

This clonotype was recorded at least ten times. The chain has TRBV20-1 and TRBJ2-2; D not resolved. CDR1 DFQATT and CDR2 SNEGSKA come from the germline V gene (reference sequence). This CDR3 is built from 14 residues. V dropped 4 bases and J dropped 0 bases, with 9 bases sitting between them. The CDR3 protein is CSATWRTNTGELFF. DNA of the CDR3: TGCAGTGCTACGTGGCGAACGAACACCGGGGAGCTGTTTTTT.

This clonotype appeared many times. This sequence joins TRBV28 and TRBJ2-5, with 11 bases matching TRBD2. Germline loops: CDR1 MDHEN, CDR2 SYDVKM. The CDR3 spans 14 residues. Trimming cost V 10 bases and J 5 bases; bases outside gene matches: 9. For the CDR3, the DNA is TGTGCCACCATACTAGCGGGAGTTTCGGAGACCCAGTACTTC. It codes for CATILAGVSETQYF.

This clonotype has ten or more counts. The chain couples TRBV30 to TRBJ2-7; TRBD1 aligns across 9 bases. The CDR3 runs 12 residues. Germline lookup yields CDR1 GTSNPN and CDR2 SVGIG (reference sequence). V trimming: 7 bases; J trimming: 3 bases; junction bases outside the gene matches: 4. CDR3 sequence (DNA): TGTGCCTTCGCGGGACAGGGCTACGAGCAGTACTTC. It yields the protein CAFAGQGYEQYF.

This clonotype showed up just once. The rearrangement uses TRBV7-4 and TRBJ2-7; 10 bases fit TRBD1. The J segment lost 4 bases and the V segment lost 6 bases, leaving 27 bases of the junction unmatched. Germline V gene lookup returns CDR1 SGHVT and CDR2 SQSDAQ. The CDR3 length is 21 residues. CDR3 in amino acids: CASSSRDRGPSPGPSRYEQYF. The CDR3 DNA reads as TGTGCCAGCAGTTCCCGGGACAGGGGACCTAGCCCGGGGCCGTCTCGGTACGAGCAGTACTTC.

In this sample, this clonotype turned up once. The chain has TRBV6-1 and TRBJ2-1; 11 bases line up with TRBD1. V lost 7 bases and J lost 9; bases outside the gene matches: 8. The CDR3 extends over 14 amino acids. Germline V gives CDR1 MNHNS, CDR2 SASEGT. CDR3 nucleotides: TGTGCCAGCACCCCCGGGACAGGGGGAGGTGAGCAGTTCTTC. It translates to CASTPGTGGGEQFF.

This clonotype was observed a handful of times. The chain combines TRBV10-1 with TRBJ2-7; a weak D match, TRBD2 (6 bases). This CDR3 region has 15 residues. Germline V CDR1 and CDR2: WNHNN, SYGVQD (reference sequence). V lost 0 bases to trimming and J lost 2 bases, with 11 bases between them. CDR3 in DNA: TGCGCCAGCAGTGAGTCGGGGGGACTGCCCTACGAGCAGTACTTC. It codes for CASSESGGLPYEQYF.

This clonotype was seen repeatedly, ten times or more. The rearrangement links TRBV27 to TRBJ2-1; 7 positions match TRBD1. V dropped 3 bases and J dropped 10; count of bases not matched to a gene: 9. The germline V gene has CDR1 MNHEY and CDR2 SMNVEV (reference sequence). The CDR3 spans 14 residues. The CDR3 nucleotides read TGTGCCAGCAGTTTGTTGGTAAGGGGGCTGGAGCAGTTCTTC. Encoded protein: CASSLLVRGLEQFF.